These 8 T cell receptor beta chains were all obtained from the same sample, sequenced in a study of vaccination and CD4 T cells after COVID-19. Oncomine TCR Beta short-read sequencing was applied to DNA from cultured CD4+ T cells. Each CDR3 protein is one row after TCRdb ran MiXCR on the PCR reads. The data show 16,000 or so distinct CDR3 sequences, about 40% seen once. Antigens for these TCRs are unknown. Treatment indicated: approximately nine-day PBMC culture with coronavirus spike peptide pools or control peptides (ViraFEST assay). Sequences were derived from CD4+ T cells from blood, cultured in vitro, sampled after SARS-CoV-2 vaccination. All receptors come from a human donor who had recovered from COVID-19.

The chain links TRBV28 to TRBJ2-7, with 13 bases that match TRBD2. The CDR3 spans 17 residues. CDR1 is MDHEN and CDR2 is SYDVKM in the germline V gene. V dropped 6 bases and J dropped 3; count of bases not matched to a gene: 11. In DNA form, the CDR3 reads TGTGCCAGCAGAGGACCGGGACTAGCGGGAATAAACTACGAGCAGTACTTC. Its translation is CASRGPGLAGINYEQYF.

This clonotype is medium-sized within its sample. V is TRBV20-1 and J is TRBJ1-5; a weak D match, TRBD1 (6 bases). The CDR3 totals 13 residues. The germline V and J ends were trimmed by 5 bases and 5 bases, with 13 bases remaining between them. Germline V gives CDR1 DFQATT, CDR2 SNEGSKA (reference sequence). In nucleotides, the CDR3 is TGCAGTGCTCCACAGGGCTTTGATCAGCCCCAGCATTTT. It is translated as CSAPQGFDQPQHF.

The chain joins TRBV20-1 to TRBJ1-1; TRBD1 might be the D (5 bases). This CDR3 is built from 11 residues. V lost 7 bases and J lost 5, with 11 bases in between. Germline CDR1 reads DFQATT; CDR2 reads SNEGSKA (reference sequence). The CDR3 bases are TGCAGTGTCTGGGGGGGGACTGAAGCTTTCTTT. Protein product: CSVWGGTEAFF.

In this sample, this clonotype turned up a few times. This chain joins TRBV20-1 and TRBJ1-2, with D unclear. From germline, CDR1 is DFQATT and CDR2 SNEGSKA (reference sequence). V gave up 0 bases and J gave up 2 bases, with 13 bases separating them. The CDR3 is 15 amino acids. The CDR3 here is CSARDSVYTNYGYTF. The DNA of the CDR3 is TGCAGTGCTAGAGATAGTGTGTACACGAACTATGGCTACACCTTC.

Worth noting for this clonotype: A much more abundant neighbour one base away suggests this may be a read error. This chain joins TRBV6-1 and TRBJ1-2; TRBD1 agrees at 7 bases. The CDR3 loop spans 12 amino acids. CDR1 MNHNS and CDR2 SASEGT come from the germline V gene. The CDR3 DNA sequence: TGTGCCAGCACCGACAGGGCCTATGGCTACATCTTC. This codes for CASTDRAYGYIF.

The chain combines TRBV4-1 with TRBJ2-3; 11 positions match TRBD2. V gave up 3 bases and J gave up 0 bases; unmatched junction bases: 2. Germline values: CDR1 MGHRA, CDR2 YSYEKL. CDR3 size: 16 residues. The CDR3 DNA reads as TGCGCCAGCAGCCATTGGACTAGCGGGAGCACAGATACGCAGTATTTT. Translated: CASSHWTSGSTDTQYF.

This clonotype was counted only a few times. V usage is TRBV12-3 or TRBV12-4 and J usage is TRBJ2-5; 10 nucleotides agree with TRBD2. The V and J ends lost 6 bases and 4 bases, in that order; junction bases with no gene match: 2. The CDR3 extends over 13 amino acids. Here the CDR3 reads CASRRLAGETQYF. CDR3 DNA: TGTGCCAGCAGGCGACTAGCGGGAGAGACCCAGTACTTC.

This clonotype was counted only a few times. CDR3 sequence: CSARDFGRGGVSPLHF. In DNA form, the CDR3 reads TGCAGTGCTAGAGATTTTGGGCGAGGGGGCGTGTCACCCCTCCACTTT. This chain joins TRBV20-1 and TRBJ1-6; 7 bases line up with TRBD1. The length of the CDR3 is 16 residues. With 0 bases clipped from V and 10 bases from J, the junction kept 12 bases outside the gene matches. Germline V gene data show CDR1 as DFQATT and CDR2 as SNEGSKA (reference sequence).